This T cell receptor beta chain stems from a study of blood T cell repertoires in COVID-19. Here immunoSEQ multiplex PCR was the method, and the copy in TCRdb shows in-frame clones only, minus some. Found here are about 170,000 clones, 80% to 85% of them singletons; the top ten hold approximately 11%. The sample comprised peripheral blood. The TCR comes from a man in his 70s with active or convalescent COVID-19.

In nucleotides, the CDR3 is TGTGCCATCGGGGGGCGGCTAGCGGGGGCAGATACGCAGTATTTT. Residues: CAIGGRLAGADTQYF. The rearrangement uses TRBV10-3 and TRBJ2-3, with TRBD2 identical over 10 bases. V was pared by 8 bases and J by 4 bases, with 9 bases of the junction left unmatched. CDR3 size: 15 residues. CDR1 is ENHRY, CDR2 SYGVKD, per germline.